These 2 T cell receptor beta chains originate from one sample sequenced in a study of cytomegalovirus exposure and HLA in healthy donors. PCR primers comprised 60 Vbeta and 13 Jbeta primers. Clones were sequenced by immunoSEQ multiplex PCR, and TCRdb holds only the in-frame ones, with some missing. Among roughly 120,000 clones listed, approximately 75% were seen once. Sequencing used PBMCs. These receptors were taken from a man aged 45-65 years in good health and CMV-seropositive.

V usage is TRBV6-5 and J usage is TRBJ1-1; 12 nucleotides align to TRBD1. V shed 6 bases and J 5 bases; nucleotides not matched to a gene: 7. CDR3 length equals 15 residues. CDR1 is MNHEY and CDR2 is SVGAGI in the germline V gene. The CDR3 DNA is TGTGCCAGCAGCTACGGGACAGGGGGCGGAACTGAAGCTTTCTTT. It encodes CASSYGTGGGTEAFF.

The chain employs TRBV6-1 and TRBJ2-2; TRBD2 aligns across 7 bases. CDR3 length: 14 residues. Germline V gives CDR1 MNHNS, CDR2 SASEGT. J gave up 6 bases and V 6 bases, and 7 bases lay outside the gene matches. As DNA, the CDR3 is TGTGCCAGCAGCGTGGAGGGGAGGGCCGGGGAGCTGTTTTTT. It codes for CASSVEGRAGELFF.